This T cell receptor beta chain was identified in a study of blood T cell repertoires in COVID-19. Study overall: The samples span acute and convalescent COVID-19 from the United States, Italy and Spain.

Germline loops: CDR1 SGHVS, CDR2 FQNEAQ. The CDR3 spans 16 residues. Deletions cut 7 bases from V and 4 bases from J, with 19 bases between. Authors' data handling: Reference gene primer amplification in the assay estimated nucleated cell counts. The repertoire was sequenced with immunoSEQ multiplex PCR; TCRdb's copy has only in-frame clones and lacks some. Clonal size and the V and J genes are those of that table, whereas D and trimming came from the DNA. This sample has roughly 280,000 clones, with around four fifths found just once. This sequence was found in a man aged 60-69 years with acute or convalescent COVID-19. Input material: peripheral blood. This rearrangement joins TRBV7-8 to TRBJ1-4; D may be TRBD1 (6 bases). The CDR3 DNA is TGTGCCAGCAAATTCCGAGGGGGGGGCAATAATGAAAAACTGTTTTTT. Its protein product is CASKFRGGGNNEKLFF.